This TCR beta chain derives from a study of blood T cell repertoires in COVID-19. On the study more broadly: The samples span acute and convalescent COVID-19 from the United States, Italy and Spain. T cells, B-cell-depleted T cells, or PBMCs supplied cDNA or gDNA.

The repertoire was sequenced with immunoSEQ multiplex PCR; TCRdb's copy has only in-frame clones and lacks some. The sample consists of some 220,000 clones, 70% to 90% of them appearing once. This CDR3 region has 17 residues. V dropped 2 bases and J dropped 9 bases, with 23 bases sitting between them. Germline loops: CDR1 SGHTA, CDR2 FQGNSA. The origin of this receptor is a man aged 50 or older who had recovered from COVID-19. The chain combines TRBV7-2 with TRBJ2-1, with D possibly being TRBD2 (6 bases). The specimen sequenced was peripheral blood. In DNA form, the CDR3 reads TGTGCCAGCAGCTTACTAGTGCACTCCCTAGCGAGCGGTGAGCAGTTCTTC. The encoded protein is CASSLLVHSLASGEQFF.